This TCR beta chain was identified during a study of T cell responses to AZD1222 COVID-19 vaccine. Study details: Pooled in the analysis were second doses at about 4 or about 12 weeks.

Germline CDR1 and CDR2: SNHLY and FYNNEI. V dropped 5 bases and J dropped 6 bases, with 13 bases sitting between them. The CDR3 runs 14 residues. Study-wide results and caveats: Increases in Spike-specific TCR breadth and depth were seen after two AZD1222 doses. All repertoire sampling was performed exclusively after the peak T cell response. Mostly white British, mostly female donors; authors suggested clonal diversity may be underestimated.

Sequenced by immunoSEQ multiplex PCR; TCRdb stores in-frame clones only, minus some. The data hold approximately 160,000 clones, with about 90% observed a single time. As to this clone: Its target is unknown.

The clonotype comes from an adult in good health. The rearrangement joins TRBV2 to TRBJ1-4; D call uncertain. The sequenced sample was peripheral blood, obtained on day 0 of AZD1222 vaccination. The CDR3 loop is CASSTPLKDEKLFF. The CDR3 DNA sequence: TGTGCCAGCAGTACACCCCTCAAGGATGAAAAACTGTTTTTT.